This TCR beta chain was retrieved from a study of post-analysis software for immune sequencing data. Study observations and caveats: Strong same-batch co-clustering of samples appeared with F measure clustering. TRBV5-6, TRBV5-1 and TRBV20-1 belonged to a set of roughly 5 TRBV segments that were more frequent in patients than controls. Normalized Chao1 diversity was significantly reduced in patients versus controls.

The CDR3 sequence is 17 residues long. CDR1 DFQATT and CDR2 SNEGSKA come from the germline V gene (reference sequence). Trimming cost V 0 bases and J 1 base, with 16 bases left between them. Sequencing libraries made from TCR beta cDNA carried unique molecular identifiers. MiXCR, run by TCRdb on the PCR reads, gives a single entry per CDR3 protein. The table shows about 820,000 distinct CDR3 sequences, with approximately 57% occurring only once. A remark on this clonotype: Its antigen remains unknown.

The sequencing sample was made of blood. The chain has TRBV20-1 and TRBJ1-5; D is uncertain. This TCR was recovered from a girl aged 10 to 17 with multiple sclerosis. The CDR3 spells CSARDTAGWASNQPQHF. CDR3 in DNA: TGCAGTGCTAGAGATACGGCAGGATGGGCCAGCAATCAGCCCCAGCATTTT.